What follows are 18 T cell receptor beta chains derived from one specimen sequenced in a study of T cells expressing NK-cell markers. No DNA is given; TCRdb re-called the 5' RACE reads and lists each CDR3 protein once. The sample data list roughly 180,000 distinct CDR3 sequences. Material: blood T cells: a sorted CD56 or NKG2C T cell subset, CD4+ or CD8+ T cells, or bulk PBMC T cells (not recorded which). All receptors come from a woman aged 18-70 years in good health.

The rearrangement links TRBV12-3 or TRBV12-4 to TRBJ2-5; with no DNA, the TCRdb D assignment of TRBD1 cannot be verified. CDR3 length: 15 amino acids. CDR3: CASSSTRGPQETQYF.

The J gene is TRBJ1-3, the V gene TRBV7-6; TCRdb selects TRBD1, and the lack of DNA leaves this call unchecked. This CDR3 spans 18 amino acids. Per germline, CDR1 SGHVS and CDR2 FNYEAQ. The CDR3 protein is CASSAPQGSPPSGNTIYF.

V and J are TRBV7-9 and TRBJ1-3. The length of the CDR3 is 13 residues. Germline-derived CDR1 and CDR2 are SEHNR and FQNEAQ (reference sequence). The CDR3 sequence is CASSPQGGDTIYF.

The V gene is TRBV27, the J gene TRBJ1-5; TCRdb reports TRBD1, a call that lacks DNA to check it against. The CDR3 loop spans 15 amino acids. Germline V gives CDR1 MNHEY, CDR2 SMNVEV (reference sequence). CDR3 region: CASRRMGQSNQPQHF.

The chain recombines TRBV5-1 with TRBJ1-3; TCRdb calls TRBD1, which cannot be checked without DNA. This CDR3 contains 16 residues. CDR1 is SGHRS and CDR2 is YFSETQ in the germline V gene. CDR3 loop: CASSLEGQSSGNTIYF. The full variable domain, completed using reference TRBV5-1 and TRBJ1-3, is KAGVTQTPRYLIKTRGQQVTLSCSPISGHRSVSWYQQTPGQGLQFLFEYFSETQRNKGNFPGRFSGRQFSNSRSEMNVSTLELGDSALYLCASSLEGQSSGNTIYFGEGSWLTVV.

The rearrangement uses TRBV11-2 and TRBJ1-1; absent DNA, TCRdb's TRBD1 call cannot be checked. This CDR3 region has 14 residues. Germline V lookup: CDR1 SGHAT, CDR2 FQNNGV. CDR3 sequence reads: CASTMDRLNTEAFF.

The chain links TRBV5-1 to TRBJ1-1. The CDR3 sequence is 14 residues long. Germline V gives CDR1 SGHRS, CDR2 YFSETQ. The CDR3 protein is CASSLNVVNTEAFF.

The chain has TRBV12-3 or TRBV12-4 and TRBJ2-1. This CDR3 is 17 amino acids long. CDR3 sequence: CASSLGLSSTSYNEQFF.

This chain joins TRBV10-3 and TRBJ2-3; TCRdb proposes TRBD2, but this gene call is untestable without DNA. The CDR3 is 18 amino acids. Per the germline V gene, CDR1 is ENHRY and CDR2 is SYGVKD. CDR3 sequence: CAISESISGLGSTDTQYF.

The CDR3 protein is CASSWEYRDTGELFF. This rearrangement joins TRBV27 to TRBJ2-2; TCRdb's D gene call, TRBD1, goes unchecked for lack of DNA. The CDR3 is made up of 15 amino acids. The germline gives CDR1 MNHEY, CDR2 SMNVEV (reference sequence).

The chain is built from TRBV5-1 and TRBJ1-1. The CDR3 loop spans 15 amino acids. Germline CDR1 and CDR2: SGHRS and YFSETQ. This CDR3 reads CASQVNPVMNTEAFF.

V is TRBV10-3 and J is TRBJ1-2. The CDR3 is 15 residues long. Germline V gene sequence: CDR1 ENHRY, CDR2 SYGVKD. CDR3 in amino acids: CAIRALPQGPHGYTF.

This chain connects TRBV20-1 to TRBJ1-3. The CDR3 extends over 16 amino acids. The germline CDR1 and CDR2 sequences are DFQATT and SNEGSKA (reference sequence). The CDR3 loop reads CSAILGGVLSGNTIYF.

V usage is TRBV5-1 and J usage is TRBJ2-3; TCRdb gives TRBD2 as the D gene, but with no DNA this cannot be confirmed. Germline values: CDR1 SGHRS, CDR2 YFSETQ. CDR3 length: 17 residues. CDR3 sequence: CASSLEAGGPSTDTQYF.

The gene calls are TRBV9 and TRBJ2-3; TCRdb's D call of TRBD1 is untestable without DNA. Per germline, CDR1 SGDLS and CDR2 YYNGEE. This CDR3 has 15 residues. The CDR3: CASSTRTGWVGTQYF.

The chain links TRBV29-1 to TRBJ2-1; TCRdb selects TRBD2, and the lack of DNA leaves this call unchecked. Germline V gives CDR1 SQVTM, CDR2 ANQGSEA. The CDR3 spans 17 residues. CDR3 residues: CSAGGTSVGTWVDEQFF.

The V and J genes are TRBV25-1 and TRBJ2-7. The germline CDR1 and CDR2 sequences are MGHDK and SYGVNS. This CDR3 spans 13 amino acids. CDR3 protein: CASSAGFAYEQYF.

The rearrangement uses TRBV6-5 and TRBJ2-1; TCRdb returns TRBD1, unconfirmable since there is no DNA. CDR1 and CDR2 (germline): MNHEY, SVGAGI. The CDR3 spans 15 residues. CDR3 residues: CASSYNDPGGAEQFF.